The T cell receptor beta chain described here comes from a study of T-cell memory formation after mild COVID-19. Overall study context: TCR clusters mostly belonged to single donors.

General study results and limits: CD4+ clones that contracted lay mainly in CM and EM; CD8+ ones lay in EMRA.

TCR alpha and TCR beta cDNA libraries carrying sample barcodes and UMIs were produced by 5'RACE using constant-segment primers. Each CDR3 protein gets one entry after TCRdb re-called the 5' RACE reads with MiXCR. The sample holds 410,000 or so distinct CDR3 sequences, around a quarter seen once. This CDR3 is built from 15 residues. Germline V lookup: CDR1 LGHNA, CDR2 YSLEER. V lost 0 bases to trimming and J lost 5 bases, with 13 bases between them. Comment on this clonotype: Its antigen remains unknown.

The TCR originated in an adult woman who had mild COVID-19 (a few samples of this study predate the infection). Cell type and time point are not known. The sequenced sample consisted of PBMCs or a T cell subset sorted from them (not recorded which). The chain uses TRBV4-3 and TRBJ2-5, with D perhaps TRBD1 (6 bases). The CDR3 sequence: CASSQDLSGDETQYF. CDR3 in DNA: TGCGCCAGCAGCCAAGATCTATCAGGGGATGAGACCCAGTACTTC.